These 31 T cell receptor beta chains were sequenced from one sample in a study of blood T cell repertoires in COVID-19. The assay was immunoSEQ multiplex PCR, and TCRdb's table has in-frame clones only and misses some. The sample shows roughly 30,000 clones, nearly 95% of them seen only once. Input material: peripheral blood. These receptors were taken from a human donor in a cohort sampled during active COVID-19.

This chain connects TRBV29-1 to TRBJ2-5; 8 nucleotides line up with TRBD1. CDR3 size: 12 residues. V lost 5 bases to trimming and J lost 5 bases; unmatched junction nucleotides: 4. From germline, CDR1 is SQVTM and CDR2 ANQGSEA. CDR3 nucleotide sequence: TGCAGCGTTAGACAGGGGCTGGAGACCCAGTACTTC. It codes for CSVRQGLETQYF.

The CDR3 sequence is CASSRAGAPHEQYF. The DNA of the CDR3 is TGTGCCAGCAGTCGAGCGGGAGCCCCCCACGAGCAGTACTTC. V gene TRBV7-9 combines with J gene TRBJ2-7; TRBD2 agrees at 8 bases. The CDR3 contains 14 residues. Germline loops: CDR1 SEHNR, CDR2 FQNEAQ (reference sequence). V was pared by 6 bases and J by 5 bases, with 9 bases of the junction left unmatched.

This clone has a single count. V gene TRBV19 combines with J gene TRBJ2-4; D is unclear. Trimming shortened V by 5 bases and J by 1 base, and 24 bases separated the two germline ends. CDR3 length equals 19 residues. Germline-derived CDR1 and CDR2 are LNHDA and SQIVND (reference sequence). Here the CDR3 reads CASSPRSQINPLAKNIQYF. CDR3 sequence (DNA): TGTGCCAGTAGTCCGCGGTCCCAAATTAACCCGCTGGCCAAAAACATTCAGTACTTC.

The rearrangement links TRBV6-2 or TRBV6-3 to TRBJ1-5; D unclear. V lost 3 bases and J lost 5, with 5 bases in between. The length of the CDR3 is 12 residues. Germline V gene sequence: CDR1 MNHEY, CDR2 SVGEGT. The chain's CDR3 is CASSYRDQPQHF. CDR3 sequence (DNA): TGTGCCAGCAGTTATCGTGATCAGCCCCAGCATTTT.

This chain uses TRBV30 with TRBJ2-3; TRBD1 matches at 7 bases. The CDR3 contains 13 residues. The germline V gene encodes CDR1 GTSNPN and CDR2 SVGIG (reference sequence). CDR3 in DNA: TGTGCGCAGGGGGATGCCTTCACAGATACGCAGTATTTT. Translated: CAQGDAFTDTQYF.

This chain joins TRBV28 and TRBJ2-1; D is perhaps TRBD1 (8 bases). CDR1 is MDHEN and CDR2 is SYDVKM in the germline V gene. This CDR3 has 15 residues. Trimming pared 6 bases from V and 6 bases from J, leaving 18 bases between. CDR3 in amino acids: CASRGGQGGGNEQFF. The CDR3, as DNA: TGTGCCAGCAGGGGCGGACAGGGAGGGGGCAATGAGCAGTTCTTC. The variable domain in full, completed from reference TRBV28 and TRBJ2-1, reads DVKVTQSSRYLVKRTGEKVFLECVQDMDHENMFWYRQDPGLGLRLIYFSYDVKMKEKGDIPEGYSVSREKKERFSLILESASTNQTSMYLCASRGGQGGGNEQFFGPGTRLTVL.

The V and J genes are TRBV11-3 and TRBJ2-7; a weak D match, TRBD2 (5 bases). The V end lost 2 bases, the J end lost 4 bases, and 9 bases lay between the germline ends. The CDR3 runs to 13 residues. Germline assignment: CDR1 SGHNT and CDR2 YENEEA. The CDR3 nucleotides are TGTGCCAGCAGCTTAAAGAGCGGTTACGAGCAGTACTTC. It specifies CASSLKSGYEQYF.

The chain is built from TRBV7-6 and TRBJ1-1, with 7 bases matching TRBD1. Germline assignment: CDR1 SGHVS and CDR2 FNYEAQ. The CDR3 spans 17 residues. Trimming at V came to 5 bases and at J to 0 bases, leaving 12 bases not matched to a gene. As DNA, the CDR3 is TGTGCCAGCAGCCCGGGCTATGACAGGGCCCTGAACACTGAAGCTTTCTTT. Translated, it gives CASSPGYDRALNTEAFF.

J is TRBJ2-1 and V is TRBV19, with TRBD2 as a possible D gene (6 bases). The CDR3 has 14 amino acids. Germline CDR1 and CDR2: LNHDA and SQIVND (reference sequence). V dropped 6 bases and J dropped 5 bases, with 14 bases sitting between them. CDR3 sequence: CASSQGSGNNEQFF. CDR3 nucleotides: TGTGCCAGTAGCCAAGGTAGCGGAAACAATGAGCAGTTCTTC. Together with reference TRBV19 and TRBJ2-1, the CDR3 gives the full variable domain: DGGITQSPKYLFRKEGQNVTLSCEQNLNHDAMYWYRQDPGQGLRLIYYSQIVNDFQKGDIAEGYSVSREKKESFPLTVTSAQKNPTAFYLCASSQGSGNNEQFFGPGTRLTVL.

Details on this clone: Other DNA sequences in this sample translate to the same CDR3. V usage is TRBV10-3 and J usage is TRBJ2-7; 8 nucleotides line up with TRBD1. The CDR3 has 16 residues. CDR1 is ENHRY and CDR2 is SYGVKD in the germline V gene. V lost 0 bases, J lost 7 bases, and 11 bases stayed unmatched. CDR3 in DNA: TGTGCCATCAGTGAGTCGAACAGGGGGTGGGGTCGGGAGCAGTACTTC. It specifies CAISESNRGWGREQYF.

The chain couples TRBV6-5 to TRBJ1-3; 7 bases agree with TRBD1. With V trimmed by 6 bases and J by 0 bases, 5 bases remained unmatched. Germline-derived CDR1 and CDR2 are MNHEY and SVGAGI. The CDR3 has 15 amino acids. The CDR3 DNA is TGTGCCAGCAGCTGGGGACAGTACTCTGGAAACACCATATATTTT. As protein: CASSWGQYSGNTIYF.

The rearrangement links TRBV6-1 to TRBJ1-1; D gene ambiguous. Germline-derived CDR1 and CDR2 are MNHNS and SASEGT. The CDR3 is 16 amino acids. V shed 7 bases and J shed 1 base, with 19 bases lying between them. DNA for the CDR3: TGTGCCAGCAATGAGCCGACAATTCCGGAGAACACTGAAGCTTTCTTT. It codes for CASNEPTIPENTEAFF.

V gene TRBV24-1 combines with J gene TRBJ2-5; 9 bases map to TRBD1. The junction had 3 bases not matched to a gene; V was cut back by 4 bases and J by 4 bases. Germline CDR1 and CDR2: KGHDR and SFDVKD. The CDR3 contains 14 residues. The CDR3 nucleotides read TGTGCCACCAGTGACACGGACAGGGGAGAGACCCAGTACTTC. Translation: CATSDTDRGETQYF.

CDR3 coding DNA: TGTGCCAGCTCACCTGTCCGACAGCTAACTAATGAAAAACTGTTTTTT. Amino acid sequence: CASSPVRQLTNEKLFF. The chain joins TRBV18 to TRBJ1-4, with D possibly matching TRBD1 (5 bases). There are 16 residues in the CDR3. CDR1 KGHSH and CDR2 LQKENI come from the germline V gene. Trimming removed 3 bases at V and 1 base at J, with 12 bases between. Variable domain in full (rest from reference TRBV18 and TRBJ1-4): NAGVMQNPRHLVRRRGQEARLRCSPMKGHSHVYWYRQLPEEGLKFMVYLQKENIIDESGMPKERFSAEFPKEGPSILRIQQVVRGDSAAYFCASSPVRQLTNEKLFFGSGTQLSVL.

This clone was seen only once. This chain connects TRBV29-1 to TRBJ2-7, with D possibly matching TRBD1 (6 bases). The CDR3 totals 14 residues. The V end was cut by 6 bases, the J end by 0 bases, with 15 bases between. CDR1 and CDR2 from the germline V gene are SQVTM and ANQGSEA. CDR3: CSVPGQGHSYEQYF. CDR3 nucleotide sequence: TGCAGCGTGCCCGGCCAGGGGCACTCCTACGAGCAGTACTTC.

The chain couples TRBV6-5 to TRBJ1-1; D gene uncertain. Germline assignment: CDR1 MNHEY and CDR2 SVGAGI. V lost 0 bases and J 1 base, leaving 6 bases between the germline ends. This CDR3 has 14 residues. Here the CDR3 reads CASSYSPGNTEAFF. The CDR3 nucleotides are TGTGCCAGCAGTTACTCGCCAGGGAACACTGAAGCTTTCTTT.

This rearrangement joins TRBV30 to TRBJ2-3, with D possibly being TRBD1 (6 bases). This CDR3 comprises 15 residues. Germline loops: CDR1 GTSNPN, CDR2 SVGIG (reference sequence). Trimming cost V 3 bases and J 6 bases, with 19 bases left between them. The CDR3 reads CAWSQTGSGSDTQYF. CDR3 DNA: TGTGCCTGGAGCCAAACAGGGTCGGGGTCGGATACGCAGTATTTT.

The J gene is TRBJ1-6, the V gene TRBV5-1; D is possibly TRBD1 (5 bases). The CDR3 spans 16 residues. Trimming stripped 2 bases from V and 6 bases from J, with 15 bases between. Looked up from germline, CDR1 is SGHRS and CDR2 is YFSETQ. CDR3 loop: CASSFVRAGGNSPLHF. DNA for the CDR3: TGCGCCAGCAGCTTTGTCCGGGCGGGGGGTAATTCACCCCTCCACTTT.

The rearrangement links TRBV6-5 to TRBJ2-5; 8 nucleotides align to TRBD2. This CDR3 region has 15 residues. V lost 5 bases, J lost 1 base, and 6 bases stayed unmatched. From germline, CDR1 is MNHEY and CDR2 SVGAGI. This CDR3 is CASSPGGGTQETQYF. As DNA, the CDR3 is TGTGCCAGCAGTCCCGGGGGGGGCACCCAAGAGACCCAGTACTTC.

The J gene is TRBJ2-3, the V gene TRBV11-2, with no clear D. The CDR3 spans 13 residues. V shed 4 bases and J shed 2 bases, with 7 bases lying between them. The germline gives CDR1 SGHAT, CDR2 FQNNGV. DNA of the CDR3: TGTGCCAGCAGCTCACAACCCACAGATACGCAGTATTTT. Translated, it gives CASSSQPTDTQYF.

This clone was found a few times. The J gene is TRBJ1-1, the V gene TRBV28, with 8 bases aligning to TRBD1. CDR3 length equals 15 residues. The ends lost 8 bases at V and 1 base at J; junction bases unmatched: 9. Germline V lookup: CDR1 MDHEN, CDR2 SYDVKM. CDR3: CASENGQGSNTEAFF. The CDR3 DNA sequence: TGTGCCAGCGAAAACGGACAGGGATCGAACACTGAAGCTTTCTTT.

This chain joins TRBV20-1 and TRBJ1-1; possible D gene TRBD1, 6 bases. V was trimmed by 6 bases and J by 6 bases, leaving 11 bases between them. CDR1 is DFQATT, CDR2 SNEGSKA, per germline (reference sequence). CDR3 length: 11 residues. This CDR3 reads CSATTGAEAFF. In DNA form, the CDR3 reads TGCAGTGCCACGACAGGAGCTGAAGCTTTCTTT.

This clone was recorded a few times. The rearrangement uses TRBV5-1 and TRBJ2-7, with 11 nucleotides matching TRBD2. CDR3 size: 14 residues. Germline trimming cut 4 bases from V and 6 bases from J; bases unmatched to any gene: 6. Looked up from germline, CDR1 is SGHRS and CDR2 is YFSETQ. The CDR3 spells CASSPGLAGSEQYF. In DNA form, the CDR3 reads TGCGCCAGCAGCCCCGGACTAGCGGGTTCCGAGCAGTACTTC.

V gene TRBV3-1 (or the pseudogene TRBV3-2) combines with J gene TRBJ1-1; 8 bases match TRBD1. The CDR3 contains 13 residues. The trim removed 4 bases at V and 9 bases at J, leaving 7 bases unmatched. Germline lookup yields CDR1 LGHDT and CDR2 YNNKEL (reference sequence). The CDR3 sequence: CASSRSGTGQAFF. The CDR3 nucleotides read TGTGCCAGCAGCCGAAGCGGGACAGGACAAGCTTTCTTT.

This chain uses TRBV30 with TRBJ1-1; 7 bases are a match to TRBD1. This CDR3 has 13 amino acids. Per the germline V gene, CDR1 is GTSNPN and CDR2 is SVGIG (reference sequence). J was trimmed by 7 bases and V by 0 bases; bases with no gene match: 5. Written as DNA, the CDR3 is TGTGCCTGGAGTGTCCGAGGGGGCAGTGAAGCTTTCTTT. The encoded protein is CAWSVRGGSEAFF.

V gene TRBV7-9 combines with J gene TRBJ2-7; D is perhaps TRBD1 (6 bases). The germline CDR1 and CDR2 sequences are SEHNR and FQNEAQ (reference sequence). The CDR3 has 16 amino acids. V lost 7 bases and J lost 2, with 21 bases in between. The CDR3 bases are TGTGCCAGCACCTTGGTAGCCAGAGGGACACCCTACGAGCAGTACTTC. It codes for CASTLVARGTPYEQYF.

CDR3 DNA: TGTGCCAGCAGTAGGGGGCAAGGAACTCAGCCCCAGCATTTT. It translates to CASSRGQGTQPQHF. The chain is built from TRBV25-1 and TRBJ1-5; 7 bases agree with TRBD1. V was pared by 5 bases and J by 6 bases, with 7 bases of the junction left unmatched. Germline loops: CDR1 MGHDK, CDR2 SYGVNS. This CDR3 comprises 14 residues.

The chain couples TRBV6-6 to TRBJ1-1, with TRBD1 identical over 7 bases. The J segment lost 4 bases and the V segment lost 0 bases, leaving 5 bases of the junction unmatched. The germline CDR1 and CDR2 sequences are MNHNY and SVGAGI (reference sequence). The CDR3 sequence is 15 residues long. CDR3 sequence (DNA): TGTGCCAGCAGTTACTCAGGCAGGGGGTCCACTGAAGCTTTCTTT. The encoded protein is CASSYSGRGSTEAFF.

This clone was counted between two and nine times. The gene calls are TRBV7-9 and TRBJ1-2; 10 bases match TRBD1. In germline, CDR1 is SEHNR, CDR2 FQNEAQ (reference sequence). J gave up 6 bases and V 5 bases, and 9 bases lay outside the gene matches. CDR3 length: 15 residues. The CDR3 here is CASSRYMDRGDGYTF. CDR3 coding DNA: TGTGCCAGCAGCCGTTATATGGACAGGGGGGATGGCTACACCTTC.

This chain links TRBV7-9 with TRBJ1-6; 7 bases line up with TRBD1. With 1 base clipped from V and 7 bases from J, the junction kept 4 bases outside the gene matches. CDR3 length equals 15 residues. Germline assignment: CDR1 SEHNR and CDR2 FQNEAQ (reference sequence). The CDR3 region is CASSLDRGLNSPLHF. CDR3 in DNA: TGTGCCAGCAGCTTAGACAGGGGCCTGAATTCACCCCTCCACTTT.

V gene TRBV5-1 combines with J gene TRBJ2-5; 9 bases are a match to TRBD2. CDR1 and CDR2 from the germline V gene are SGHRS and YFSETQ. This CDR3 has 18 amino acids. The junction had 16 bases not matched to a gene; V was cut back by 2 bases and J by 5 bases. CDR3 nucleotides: TGCGCCAGCAGCTTCCCTTATAGCGGGAGCCCCTTAGTTGAGACCCAGTACTTC. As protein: CASSFPYSGSPLVETQYF.